These 8 T cell receptor beta chains share one sample of origin, sequenced in a study of beta chain features in type 1 diabetes (dated by TCRdb to 2016 to 2019). The library was built by means of the immunoSEQ multiplex PCR assay. The High Capacity cDNA Reverse Transcription Kit was used to reverse transcribe all of the isolated RNA, meaning that expressed TCRB transcripts were what got sequenced. In TCRdb, the immuneACCESS table is reduced to in-frame sequences with V and J assigned. These tables do not hold every clone; where another copy was compared, an unresolved V gene accounts for under half, and the others remain unexplained. The sample includes over 300,000 clones, with roughly 8% observed a single time. The top ten clonotypes cover roughly 0.44% of the sample. The specimen was central memory CD4+ T cells from blood. All receptors derive from a woman between 18 and 29 years old in good health.

This clone has only a few counts. The chain carries TRBV4-3 and TRBJ2-3; D unclear. Germline V gene data show CDR1 as LGHNA and CDR2 as YSLEER. V lost 4 bases and J 3 bases, leaving 8 bases between the germline ends. The length of the CDR3 is 13 residues. The CDR3 DNA is TGCGCCAGCAGCCTAACTAAGACAGATACGCAGTATTTT. Its protein product is CASSLTKTDTQYF.

The chain employs TRBV2 and TRBJ2-3, with D possibly TRBD1 on 6 matching bases. The CDR3 is made up of 12 amino acids. Looked up from germline, CDR1 is SNHLY and CDR2 is FYNNEI. Trimming cost V 6 bases and J 5 bases, with 9 bases left between them. CDR3 nucleotides: TGTGCCAGCAGGCCAGGGGTAGATACGCAGTATTTT. It yields the protein CASRPGVDTQYF.

This clone was counted only a few times. The chain has TRBV7-9 and TRBJ2-5; D ambiguous. Deletions cut 3 bases from V and 2 bases from J, with 10 bases between. Germline CDR1 SEHNR, CDR2 FQNEAQ (reference sequence). The CDR3 is 14 residues long. CDR3: CASSFGRTQETQYF. DNA for the CDR3: TGTGCCAGCAGCTTCGGCCGGACGCAAGAGACCCAGTACTTC. The entire variable domain, with the rest obtained from reference TRBV7-9 and TRBJ2-5, is as follows: DTGVSQNPRHKITKRGQNVTFRCDPISEHNRLYWYRQTLGQGPEFLTYFQNEAQLEKSRLLSDRFSAERPKGSFSTLEIQRTEQGDSAMYLCASSFGRTQETQYFGPGTRLLVL.

This clone was counted between two and nine times. The chain has TRBV14 and TRBJ2-1, with 8 bases matching TRBD2. V dropped 0 bases and J dropped 2; count of bases not matched to a gene: 9. The germline gives CDR1 SGHDN, CDR2 FVKESK. This CDR3 comprises 18 residues. The CDR3 DNA sequence: TGTGCCAGCAGCCAAGATGCGAGCGGGAGCCCACCCTACAATGAGCAGTTCTTC. This gives the protein CASSQDASGSPPYNEQFF.

This clone was seen only a few times. The chain combines TRBV11-2 with TRBJ2-3; 7 bases align to TRBD2. The V segment lost 4 bases and the J segment 5 bases; nucleotides outside the gene matches: 6. The CDR3 totals 14 residues. The V gene's germline CDR1 is SGHAT and CDR2 FQNNGV. The CDR3 loop is CASSSTTGGDTQYF. As DNA, the CDR3 is TGTGCCAGCAGCTCGACGACGGGAGGAGATACGCAGTATTTT.

The chain uses TRBV5-4 and TRBJ2-7; D gene unclear. This CDR3 spans 12 amino acids. Trimming removed 0 bases at V and 3 bases at J, with 4 bases between. The germline CDR1 and CDR2 sequences are SGHNT and YYREEE (reference sequence). CDR3 region: CASSLDLYEQYF. The CDR3 region has the DNA TGTGCCAGCAGCTTGGACCTCTACGAGCAGTACTTC.

The chain carries TRBV14 and TRBJ2-3; 12 nucleotides align to TRBD2. CDR3 length equals 14 residues. V lost 4 bases to trimming and J lost 6 bases; unmatched junction nucleotides: 2. The germline V gene encodes CDR1 SGHDN and CDR2 FVKESK. The CDR3, as DNA: TGTGCCAGCAGCCCACTAGCGGGAGGTGATACGCAGTATTTT. Its translation: CASSPLAGGDTQYF.

The chain employs TRBV5-6 and TRBJ1-2; the match to TRBD1 covers 9 bases. The germline V gene encodes CDR1 SGHDT and CDR2 YYEEEE. Losses at the gene ends were 3 bases for V and 6 bases for J; bases not matched to a gene: 3. CDR3 length: 13 residues. This CDR3 is CASSWDRVDGYTF. CDR3 nucleotides: TGTGCCAGCAGCTGGGACAGGGTAGATGGCTACACCTTC. The full variable domain, its missing parts supplied by reference TRBV5-6 and TRBJ1-2, is DAGVTQSPTHLIKTRGQQVTLRCSPKSGHDTVSWYQQALGQGPQFIFQYYEEEERQRGNFPDRFSGHQFPNYSSELNVNALLLGDSALYLCASSWDRVDGYTFGSGTRLTVV.